This T cell receptor (beta chain) was profiled in a study of vaccination and CD4 T cells after COVID-19. On this clonotype: Its target is unknown.

Regarding treatment: roughly ten-day PBMC culture with coronavirus spike peptide pools or control peptides (ViraFEST assay). This CDR3 contains 14 residues. Trimming removed 6 bases at V and 2 bases at J, with 12 bases between. Looked up from germline, CDR1 is MNHEY and CDR2 is SMNVEV (reference sequence). Oncomine TCR Beta short-read sequencing was applied to DNA from cultured CD4+ T cells. One entry per CDR3 protein results from TCRdb running MiXCR on the PCR reads. This table has 15,000 to 20,000 distinct CDR3 sequences, 30% to 45% appearing once. The chain employs TRBV27 and TRBJ2-3; TRBD1 might be the D (6 bases). The receptor was derived from a human donor who had recovered from COVID-19. Material for sequencing was CD4+ T cells from blood, cultured in vitro. The CDR3 is CASRTGRTTDTQYF. For the CDR3, the DNA is TGTGCCAGCAGAACAGGGAGAACCACAGATACGCAGTATTTT.